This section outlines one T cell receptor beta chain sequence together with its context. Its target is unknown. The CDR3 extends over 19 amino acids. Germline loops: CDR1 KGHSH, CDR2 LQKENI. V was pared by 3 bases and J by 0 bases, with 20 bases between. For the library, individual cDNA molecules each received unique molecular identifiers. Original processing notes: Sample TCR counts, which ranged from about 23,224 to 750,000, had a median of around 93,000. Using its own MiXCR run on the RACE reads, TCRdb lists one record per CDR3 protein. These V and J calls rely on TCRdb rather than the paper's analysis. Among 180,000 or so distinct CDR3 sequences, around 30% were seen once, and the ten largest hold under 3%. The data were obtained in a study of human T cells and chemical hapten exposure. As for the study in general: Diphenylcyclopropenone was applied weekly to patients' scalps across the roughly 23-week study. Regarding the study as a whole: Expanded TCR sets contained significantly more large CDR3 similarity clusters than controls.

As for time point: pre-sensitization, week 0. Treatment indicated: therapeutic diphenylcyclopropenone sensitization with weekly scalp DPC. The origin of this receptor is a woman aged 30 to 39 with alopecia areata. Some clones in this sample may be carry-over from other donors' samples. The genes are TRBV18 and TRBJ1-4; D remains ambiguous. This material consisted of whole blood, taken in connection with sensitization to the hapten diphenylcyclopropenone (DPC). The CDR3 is CASSPTPGRPTATNEKLFF. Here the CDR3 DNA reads TGTGCCAGCTCACCTACCCCGGGGAGGCCAACGGCAACTAATGAAAAACTGTTTTTT.